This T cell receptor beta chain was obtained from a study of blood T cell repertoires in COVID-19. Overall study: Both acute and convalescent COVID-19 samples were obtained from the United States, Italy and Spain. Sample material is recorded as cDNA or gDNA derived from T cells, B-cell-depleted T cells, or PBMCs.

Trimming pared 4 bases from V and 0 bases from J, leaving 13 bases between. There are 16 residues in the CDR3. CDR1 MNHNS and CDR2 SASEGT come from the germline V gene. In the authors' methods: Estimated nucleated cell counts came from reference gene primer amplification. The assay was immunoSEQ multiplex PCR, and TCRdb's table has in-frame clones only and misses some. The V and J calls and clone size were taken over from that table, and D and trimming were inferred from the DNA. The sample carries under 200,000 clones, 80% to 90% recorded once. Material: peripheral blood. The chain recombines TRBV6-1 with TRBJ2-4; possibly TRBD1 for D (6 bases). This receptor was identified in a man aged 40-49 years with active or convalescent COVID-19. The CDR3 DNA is TGTGCCAGCAGTGTTCGGACAGAAATAGCCAAAAACATTCAGTACTTC. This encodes CASSVRTEIAKNIQYF.